The sequence of this T cell receptor (beta chain) was determined in a study of cytomegalovirus exposure and HLA in healthy donors. Study-wide points: In a later analysis, an Asian-associated ancestry cluster reportedly showed fewer N-insertions than the roughly 710-donor mean. Cytomegalovirus status, reportedly, was diagnosed with high specificity and sensitivity by the classifier. The presence/absence work took it that sequencing depth was about the same across donors.

The PCR ran on 60 Vbeta and 13 Jbeta primers. Some clones are missing from TCRdb's copy, which holds only in-frame ones; the method was immunoSEQ multiplex PCR. The sample has 60,000 to 70,000 clones; around 77% are singletons. The germline V gene encodes CDR1 GTSNPN and CDR2 SVGIG (reference sequence). CDR3 length equals 13 residues. V dropped 5 bases and J dropped 11; count of bases not matched to a gene: 9. A note on this clone: The target antigen is unknown.

The sequence came from a woman in her twenties or thirties in good health and CMV-seronegative. The chain couples TRBV30 to TRBJ2-6; 7 positions agree with TRBD1. Specimen: PBMCs. CDR3 sequence reads: CAWSSGTDDVLTF. The CDR3 DNA reads as TGTGCCTGGTCTTCCGGGACAGACGACGTCCTGACTTTC.